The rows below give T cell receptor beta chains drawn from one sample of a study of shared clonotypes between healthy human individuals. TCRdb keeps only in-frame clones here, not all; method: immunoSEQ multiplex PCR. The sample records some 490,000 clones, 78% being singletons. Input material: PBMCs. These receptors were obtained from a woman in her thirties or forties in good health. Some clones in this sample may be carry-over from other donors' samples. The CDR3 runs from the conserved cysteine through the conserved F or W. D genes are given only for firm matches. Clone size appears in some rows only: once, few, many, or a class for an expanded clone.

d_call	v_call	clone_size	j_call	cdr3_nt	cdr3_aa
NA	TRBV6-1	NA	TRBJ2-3	TGTGCCAGCAGTGAATCGCCCAGGGGAGATACGCAGTATTTT	CASSESPRGDTQYF
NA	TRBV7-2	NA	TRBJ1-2	TGTGCCAGCAGCCCCAAGGGACAAACCGGGGTCGGCTACACCTTC	CASSPKGQTGVGYTF
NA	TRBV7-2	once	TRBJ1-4	TGTGCCAGCAGCTTAGAATCGGGGACCGGCGAAAAACTGTTTTTT	CASSLESGTGEKLFF
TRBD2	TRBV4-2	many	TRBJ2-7	TGTGCCAGCAGCCAAGAAGGTAGCGGGCCTTACGAGCAGTACTTC	CASSQEGSGPYEQYF
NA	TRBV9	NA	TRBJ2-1	TGTGCCAGCAGCGTAGTGGGTAGCCCTTCCTACAATGAGCAGTTCTTC	CASSVVGSPSYNEQFF
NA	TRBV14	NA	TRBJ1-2	TGTGCCAGCAGCCTCGCCAGGGTTAACTATGGCTACACCTTC	CASSLARVNYGYTF
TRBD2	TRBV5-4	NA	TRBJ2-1	TGTGCCAGCAGCTCATTAGCGGGAGATGTCCTCAATGAGCAGTTCTTC	CASSSLAGDVLNEQFF
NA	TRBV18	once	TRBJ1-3	TGTGCCAGCTCACCAATCGGGGTTTATGGAAACACCATATATTTT	CASSPIGVYGNTIYF
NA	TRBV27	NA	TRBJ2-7	TGTGCCAGCAGCTCCGCCAGGCCCTACGAGCAGTACTTC	CASSSARPYEQYF
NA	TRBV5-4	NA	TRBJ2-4	TGTGCCAGCAGCTTGTACGGAGGGGACCTAGCCAAAAACATTCAGTACTTC	CASSLYGGDLAKNIQYF
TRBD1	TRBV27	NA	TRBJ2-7	TGTGCCGGGACAGCGCCCTACGAGCAGTACTTC	CAGTAPYEQYF
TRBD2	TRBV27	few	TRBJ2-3	TGTGCCAGCAGTTTACGGGAGGGAGATACGCAGTATTTT	CASSLREGDTQYF
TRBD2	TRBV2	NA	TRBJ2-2	TGTGCCAGCAGTAGGACTAGCGGGAGTCAGTTATCCGGGGAGCTGTTTTTT	CASSRTSGSQLSGELFF
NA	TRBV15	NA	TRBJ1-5	TGTGCCACCAGCATAAGTGCGACCGTTAGCAATCAGCCCCAGCATTTT	CATSISATVSNQPQHF
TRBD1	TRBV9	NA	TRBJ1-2	TGTGCCAGCACCCCCTACGGGACAGGGACCTATGGCTACACCTTC	CASTPYGTGTYGYTF
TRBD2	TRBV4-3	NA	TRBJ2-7	TGCGCCAGCAGCCTCTACCTGCCGACTAGCGGTGGGGGCTACGAGCAGTACTTC	CASSLYLPTSGGGYEQYF
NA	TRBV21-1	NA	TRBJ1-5	TGTGCCAGCAGCCCCGGACAGGGGGGCAGGTATAGCAATCAGCCCCAGCATTTT	CASSPGQGGRYSNQPQHF
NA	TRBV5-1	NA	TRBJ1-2	TGCGCCAGCAGCCCACGACAAATGCCCTATGGCTACACCTTC	CASSPRQMPYGYTF
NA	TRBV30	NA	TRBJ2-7	TGTGCCTGGAGTGTGCGGTTGTACGAGCAGTACTTC	CAWSVRLYEQYF
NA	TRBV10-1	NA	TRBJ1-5	TGCGCCAGCAGTGAGTCGTCGGTACAGGGAAATCAGCCCCAGCATTTT	CASSESSVQGNQPQHF
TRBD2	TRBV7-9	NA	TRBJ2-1	TGTGCCAGCAGCTTAAACAAGCGGGAGTTAAATGAGCAGTTCTTC	CASSLNKRELNEQFF
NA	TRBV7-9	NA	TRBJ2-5	TGTGCCAGCAGCGTAGCCGGGACTCAGGAGACCCAGTACTTC	CASSVAGTQETQYF
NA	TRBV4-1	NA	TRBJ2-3	TGCGCCAGCAGCCAGGAGTTAGCAGATACGCAGTATTTT	CASSQELADTQYF
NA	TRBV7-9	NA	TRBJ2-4	TGTGCCAGCTCCAGAGGTTTCGCCAAAAACATTCAGTACTTC	CASSRGFAKNIQYF
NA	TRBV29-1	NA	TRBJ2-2	TGCAGCGCCGGACAGAACACCGGGGAGCTGTTTTTT	CSAGQNTGELFF
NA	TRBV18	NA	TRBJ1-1	TGTGCCAGCTCACCATATGAGCGCCTGAACACTGAAGCTTTCTTT	CASSPYERLNTEAFF
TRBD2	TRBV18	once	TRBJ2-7	TGTGCCAGCTCAAGGACTAGCGAGACCTACGAGCAGTACTTC	CASSRTSETYEQYF
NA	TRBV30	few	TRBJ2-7	TGTGCCTGGAGTGTACGCCGGGGCTTGTACGAGCAGTACTTC	CAWSVRRGLYEQYF
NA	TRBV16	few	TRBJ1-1	TGTGCCAGCAGCCAAGAGGGTACGGCTTTCTTT	CASSQEGTAFF
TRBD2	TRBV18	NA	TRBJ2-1	TGTGCCAGCTCACCCGGGACTAGCGGGAGAGGGGGTGAGCAGTTCTTC	CASSPGTSGRGGEQFF
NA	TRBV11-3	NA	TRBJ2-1	TGTGCCAGCAGCTTAATGGGCGGGATCAATGAGCAGTTCTTC	CASSLMGGINEQFF
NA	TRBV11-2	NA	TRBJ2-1	TGTGCCAGCAGCTTAGTTGCGCCAAGATACAATGAGCAGTTCTTC	CASSLVAPRYNEQFF
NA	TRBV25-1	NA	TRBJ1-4	TGTGCCAGCAGTGTCACAGGAGGGTGGGAAAAACTGTTTTTT	CASSVTGGWEKLFF
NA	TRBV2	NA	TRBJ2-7	TGTGCCAGCATCCCCCGTAGGGGCGAAGGCTACGAGCAGTACTTC	CASIPRRGEGYEQYF
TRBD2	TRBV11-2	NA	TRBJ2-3	TGTGCCAGCAGCTTAGATTTAGGGACTAGCGAATTCACAGATACGCAGTATTTT	CASSLDLGTSEFTDTQYF
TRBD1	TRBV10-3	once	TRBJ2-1	TGTGCCATCAGTGCCGACAGGGGCCGAAACAATGAGCAGTTCTTC	CAISADRGRNNEQFF
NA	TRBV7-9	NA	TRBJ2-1	TGTGCCAGCAGCCTGGGGCTACGAGACAATGAGCAGTTCTTC	CASSLGLRDNEQFF
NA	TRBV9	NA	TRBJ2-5	TGTGCCAGCAGCGTAGGGATAGGGTTGGGGGAGACCCAGTACTTC	CASSVGIGLGETQYF
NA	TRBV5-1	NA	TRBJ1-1	TGCGCCAGCGGGTCCCTTGCGAGCACTGAAGCTTTCTTT	CASGSLASTEAFF
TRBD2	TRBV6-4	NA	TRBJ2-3	TGTGCCAGCAGTCCTGCGAGGACTAGCGACGCAGATACGCAGTATTTT	CASSPARTSDADTQYF
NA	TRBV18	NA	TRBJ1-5	TGTGCCAGCTCACCTGTGGGAGACGATCAGCCCCAGCATTTT	CASSPVGDDQPQHF
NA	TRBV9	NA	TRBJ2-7	TGTGCCAGCAGCGTCCGGACAGATTCCTACGAGCAGTACTTC	CASSVRTDSYEQYF
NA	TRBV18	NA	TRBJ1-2	TGTGCCAGCTCACCGAGACAGGAAACTAACTATGGCTACACCTTC	CASSPRQETNYGYTF
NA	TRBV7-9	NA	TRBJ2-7	TGTGCCAGCAGCTCGAGAACCTACGAGCAGTACTTC	CASSSRTYEQYF
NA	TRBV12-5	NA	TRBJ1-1	TGTGCTAGTGGTTTGGTCGGGGCTGAAGCTTTCTTT	CASGLVGAEAFF
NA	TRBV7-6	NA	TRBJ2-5	TGTGCCAGCAGCTTAGTAGAGACCCAGTACTTC	CASSLVETQYF